This T cell receptor beta chain originates from a study of blood T cell repertoires in COVID-19. Germline V gene sequence: CDR1 SEHNR, CDR2 FQNEAQ (reference sequence). The V gene end was trimmed by 5 bases and the J gene end by 10 bases; junction bases not matched to a gene: 9. This CDR3 has 14 residues. The study drew participants aged about 18 to 95 years from fewer than 30 US areas. Categorization into cohorts depended on clinical history that participants reported. In the source study's methods: Reference gene primer amplification gave estimated nucleated cell counts. The repertoire was sequenced with immunoSEQ multiplex PCR; TCRdb's copy has only in-frame clones and lacks some. For V, J and clone size, that table is used; D and trimming come from the DNA. This repertoire shows a few hundred thousand clones, roughly nine tenths found once; its top ten account for 2.5% to 3.5%. This clone was counted a few times.

The TCR was taken from a woman aged 45-65 years who had been exposed to COVID-19. The sample was PBMCs or T cells enriched from blood (not recorded which). This chain links TRBV7-9 with TRBJ1-4, with 8 bases identical to TRBD1. DNA for the CDR3: TGTGCCAGCAGCCAGGGGGCGGACTACGGAAAACTGTTTTTT. Its protein is CASSQGADYGKLFF.